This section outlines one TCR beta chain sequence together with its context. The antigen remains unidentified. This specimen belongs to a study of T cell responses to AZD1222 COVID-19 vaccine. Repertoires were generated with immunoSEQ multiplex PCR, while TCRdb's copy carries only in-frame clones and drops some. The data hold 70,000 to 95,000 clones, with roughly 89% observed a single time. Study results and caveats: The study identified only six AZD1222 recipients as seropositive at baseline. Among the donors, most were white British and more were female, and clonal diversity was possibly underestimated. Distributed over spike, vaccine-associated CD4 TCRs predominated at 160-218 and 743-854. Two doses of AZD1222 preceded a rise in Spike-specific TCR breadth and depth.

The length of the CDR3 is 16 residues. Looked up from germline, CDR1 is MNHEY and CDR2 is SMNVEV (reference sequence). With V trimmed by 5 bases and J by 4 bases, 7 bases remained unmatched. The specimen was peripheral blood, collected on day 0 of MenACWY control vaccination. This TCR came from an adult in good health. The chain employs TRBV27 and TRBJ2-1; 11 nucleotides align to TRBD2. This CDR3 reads CASSPGTSGTYNEQFF. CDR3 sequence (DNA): TGTGCCAGCAGTCCGGGGACTAGCGGCACATACAATGAGCAGTTCTTC.